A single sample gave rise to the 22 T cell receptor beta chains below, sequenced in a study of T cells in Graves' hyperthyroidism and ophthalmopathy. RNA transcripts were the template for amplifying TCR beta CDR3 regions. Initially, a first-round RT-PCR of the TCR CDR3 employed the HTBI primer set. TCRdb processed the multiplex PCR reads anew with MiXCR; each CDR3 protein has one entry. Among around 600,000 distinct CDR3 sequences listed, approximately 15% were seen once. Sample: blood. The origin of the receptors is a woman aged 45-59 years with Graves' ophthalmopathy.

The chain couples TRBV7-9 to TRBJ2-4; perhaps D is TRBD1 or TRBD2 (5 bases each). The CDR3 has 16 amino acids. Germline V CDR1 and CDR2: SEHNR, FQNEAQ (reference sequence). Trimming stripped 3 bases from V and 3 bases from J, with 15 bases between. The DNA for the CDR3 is TGTGCCAGCAGCTTCTTGGGGGAGAGGGGCAAAAACATTCAGTACTTC. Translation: CASSFLGERGKNIQYF.

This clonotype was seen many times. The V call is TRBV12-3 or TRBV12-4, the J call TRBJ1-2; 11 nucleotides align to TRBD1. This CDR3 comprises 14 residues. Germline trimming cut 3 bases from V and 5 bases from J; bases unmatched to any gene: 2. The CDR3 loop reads CASSFGQGAYGYTF. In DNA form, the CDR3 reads TGTGCCAGCAGTTTCGGACAGGGGGCGTATGGCTACACCTTC.

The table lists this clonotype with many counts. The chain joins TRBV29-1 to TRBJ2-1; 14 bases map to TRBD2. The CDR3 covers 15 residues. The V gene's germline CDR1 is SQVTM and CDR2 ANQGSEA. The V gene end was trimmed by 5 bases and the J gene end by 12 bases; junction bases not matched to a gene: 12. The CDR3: CSVPRGGLAGAGQFF. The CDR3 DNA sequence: TGCAGCGTTCCCCGGGGGGGACTAGCGGGAGCTGGGCAGTTCTTC.

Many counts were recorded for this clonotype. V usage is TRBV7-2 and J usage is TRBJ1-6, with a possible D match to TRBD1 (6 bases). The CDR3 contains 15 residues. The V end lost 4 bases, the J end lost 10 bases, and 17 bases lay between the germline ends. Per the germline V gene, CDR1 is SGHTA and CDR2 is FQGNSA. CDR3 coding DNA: TGTGCCAGCAGCTCAACCCAGGACAGCTTGTCACCCCTCCACTTT. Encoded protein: CASSSTQDSLSPLHF.

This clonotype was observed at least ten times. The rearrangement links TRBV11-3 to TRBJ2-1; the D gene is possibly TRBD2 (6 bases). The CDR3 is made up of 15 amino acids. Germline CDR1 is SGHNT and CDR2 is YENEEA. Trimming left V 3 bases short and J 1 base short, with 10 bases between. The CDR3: CASSFTRGSYNEQFF. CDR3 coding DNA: TGTGCCAGCAGCTTTACCCGGGGGTCCTACAATGAGCAGTTCTTC. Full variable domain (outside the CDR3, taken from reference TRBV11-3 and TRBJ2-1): EAGVVQSPRYKIIEKKQPVAFWCNPISGHNTLYWYLQNLGQGPELLIRYENEEAVDDSQLPKDRFSAERLKGVDSTLKIQPAELGDSAVYLCASSFTRGSYNEQFFGPGTRLTVL.

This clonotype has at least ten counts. The CDR3 reads CASSSGQGDGTEAFF. The CDR3 bases are TGTGCCAGCAGTTCGGGACAGGGCGACGGCACTGAAGCTTTCTTT. The genes are TRBV6-2 or TRBV6-3 and TRBJ1-1; 9 bases map to TRBD1. Germline V gene lookup returns CDR1 MNHEY and CDR2 SVGEGT. The CDR3 runs 15 residues. V shed 4 bases and J 4 bases; nucleotides not matched to a gene: 7.

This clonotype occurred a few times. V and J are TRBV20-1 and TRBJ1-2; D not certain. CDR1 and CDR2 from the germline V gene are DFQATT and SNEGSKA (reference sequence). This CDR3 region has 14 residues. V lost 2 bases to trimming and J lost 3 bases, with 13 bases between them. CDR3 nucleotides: TGCAGTGCTAGATACCCGGGGAGGTACTATGGCTACACCTTC. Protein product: CSARYPGRYYGYTF.

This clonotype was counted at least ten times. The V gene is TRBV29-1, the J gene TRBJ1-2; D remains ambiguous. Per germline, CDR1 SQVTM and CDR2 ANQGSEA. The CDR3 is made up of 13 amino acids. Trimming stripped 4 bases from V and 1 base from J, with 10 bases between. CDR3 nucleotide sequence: TGCAGCGTTGGGCCGGTAGTTAACTATGGCTACACCTTC. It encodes CSVGPVVNYGYTF.

The CDR3 is CSARERGLAGLIYEQYF. The CDR3 nucleotides are TGCAGTGCTAGAGAGAGAGGACTAGCGGGACTTATCTACGAGCAGTACTTC. This sequence joins TRBV20-1 and TRBJ2-7, with 12 bases lining up with TRBD2. This CDR3 has 17 amino acids. The germline V gene has CDR1 DFQATT and CDR2 SNEGSKA (reference sequence). With V trimmed by 0 bases and J by 3 bases, 9 bases remained unmatched.

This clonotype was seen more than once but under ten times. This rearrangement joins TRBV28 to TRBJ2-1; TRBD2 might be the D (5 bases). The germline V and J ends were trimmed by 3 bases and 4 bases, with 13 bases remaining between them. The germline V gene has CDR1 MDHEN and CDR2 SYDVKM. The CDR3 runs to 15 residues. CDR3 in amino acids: CASSFTGDQYNEQFF. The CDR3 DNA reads TGTGCCAGCAGTTTTACCGGGGATCAATACAATGAGCAGTTCTTC.

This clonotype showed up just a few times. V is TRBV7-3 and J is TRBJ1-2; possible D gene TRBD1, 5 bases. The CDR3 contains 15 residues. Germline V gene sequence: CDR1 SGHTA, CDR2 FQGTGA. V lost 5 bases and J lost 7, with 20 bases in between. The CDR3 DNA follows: TGTGCCAGCAGCCAAACGGGACTCTCATCGCCTGGCTACACCTTC. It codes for CASSQTGLSSPGYTF. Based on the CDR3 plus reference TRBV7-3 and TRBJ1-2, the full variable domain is GAGVSQTPSNKVTEKGKYVELRCDPISGHTALYWYRQSLGQGPEFLIYFQGTGAADDSGLPNDRFFAVRPEGSVSTLKIQRTERGDSAVYLCASSQTGLSSPGYTFGSGTRLTVV.

The CDR3 spells CASSWDSSYEQYF. The DNA for the CDR3 is TGTGCCAGCAGTTGGGACAGTTCCTACGAGCAGTACTTC. The chain carries TRBV27 and TRBJ2-7, with 7 bases lining up with TRBD1. V shed 4 bases, J shed 1 base, and the junction held 1 base outside the gene matches. The germline V gene encodes CDR1 MNHEY and CDR2 SMNVEV (reference sequence). The CDR3 covers 13 residues.

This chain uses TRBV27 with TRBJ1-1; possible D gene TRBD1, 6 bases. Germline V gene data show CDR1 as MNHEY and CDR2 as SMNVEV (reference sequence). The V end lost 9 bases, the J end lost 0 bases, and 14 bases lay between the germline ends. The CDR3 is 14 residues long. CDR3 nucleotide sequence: TGTGCCAGTCAAGGGGGTCTAATGAACACTGAAGCTTTCTTT. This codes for CASQGGLMNTEAFF.

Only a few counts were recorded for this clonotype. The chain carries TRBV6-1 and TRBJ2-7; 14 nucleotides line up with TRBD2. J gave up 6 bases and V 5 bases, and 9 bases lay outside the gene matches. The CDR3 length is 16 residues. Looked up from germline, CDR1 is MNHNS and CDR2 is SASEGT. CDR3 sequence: CASSTGTSGSRIEQYF. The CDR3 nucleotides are TGTGCCAGCAGTACTGGGACTAGCGGGAGTCGGATCGAGCAGTACTTC.

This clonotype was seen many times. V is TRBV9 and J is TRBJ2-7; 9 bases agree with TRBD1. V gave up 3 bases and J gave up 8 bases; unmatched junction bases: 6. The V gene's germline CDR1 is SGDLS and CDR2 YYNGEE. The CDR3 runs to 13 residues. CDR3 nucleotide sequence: TGTGCCAGCAGCGCCTGGGACAGGGAACAGCAGTACTTC. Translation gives CASSAWDREQQYF.

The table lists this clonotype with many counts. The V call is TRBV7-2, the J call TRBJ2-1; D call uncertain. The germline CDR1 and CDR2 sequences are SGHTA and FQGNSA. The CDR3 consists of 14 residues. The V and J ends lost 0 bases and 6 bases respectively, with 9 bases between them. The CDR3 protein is CASSLAVTTNEQFF. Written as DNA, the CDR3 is TGTGCCAGCAGCTTAGCGGTAACAACCAATGAGCAGTTCTTC.

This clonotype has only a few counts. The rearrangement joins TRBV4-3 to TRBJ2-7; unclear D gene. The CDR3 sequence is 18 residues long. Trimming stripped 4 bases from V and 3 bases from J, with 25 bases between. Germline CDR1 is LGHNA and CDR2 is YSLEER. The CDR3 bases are TGCGCCAGCAGCCGACAAGACGCAGGTTCACCCCCCTTCTACGAGCAGTACTTC. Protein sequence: CASSRQDAGSPPFYEQYF.

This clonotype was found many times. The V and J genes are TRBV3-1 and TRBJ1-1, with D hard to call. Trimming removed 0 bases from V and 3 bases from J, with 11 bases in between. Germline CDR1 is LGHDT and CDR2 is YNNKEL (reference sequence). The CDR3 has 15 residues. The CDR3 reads CASSQEVGIYTEAFF. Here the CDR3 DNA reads TGTGCCAGCAGCCAAGAGGTAGGGATCTACACTGAAGCTTTCTTT. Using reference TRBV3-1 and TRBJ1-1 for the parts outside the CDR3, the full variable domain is DTAVSQTPKYLVTQMGNDKSIKCEQNLGHDTMYWYKQDSKKFLKIMFSYNNKELIINETVPNRFSPKSPDKAHLNLHINSLELGDSAVYFCASSQEVGIYTEAFFGQGTRLTVV.

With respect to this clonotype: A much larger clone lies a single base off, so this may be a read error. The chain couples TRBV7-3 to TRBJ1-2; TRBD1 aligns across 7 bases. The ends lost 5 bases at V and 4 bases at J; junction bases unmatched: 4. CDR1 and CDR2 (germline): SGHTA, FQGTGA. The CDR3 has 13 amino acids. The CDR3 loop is CASSQGQSYGYTF. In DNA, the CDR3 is TGTGCCAGCAGCCAGGGACAGTCCTATGGCTACACCTTC.

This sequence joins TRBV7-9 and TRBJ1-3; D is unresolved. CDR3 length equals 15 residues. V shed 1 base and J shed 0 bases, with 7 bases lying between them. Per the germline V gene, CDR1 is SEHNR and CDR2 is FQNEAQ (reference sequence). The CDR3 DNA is TGTGCCAGCAGCTTAGTTGGCCTCTCTGGAAACACCATATATTTT. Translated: CASSLVGLSGNTIYF.

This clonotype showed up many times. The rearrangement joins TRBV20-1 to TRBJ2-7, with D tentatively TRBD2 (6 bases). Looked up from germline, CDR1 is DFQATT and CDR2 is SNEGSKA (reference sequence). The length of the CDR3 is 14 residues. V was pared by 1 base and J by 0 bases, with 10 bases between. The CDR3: CSARVGGTSYEQYF. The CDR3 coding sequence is TGCAGTGCTAGAGTTGGAGGGACCTCCTACGAGCAGTACTTC.

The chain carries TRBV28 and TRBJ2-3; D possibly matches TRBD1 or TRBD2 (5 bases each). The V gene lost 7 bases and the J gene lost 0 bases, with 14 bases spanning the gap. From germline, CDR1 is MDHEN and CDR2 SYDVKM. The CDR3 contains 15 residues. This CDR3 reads CASTPGHSSTDTQYF. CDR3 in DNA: TGTGCCAGCACCCCGGGGCACTCTAGCACAGATACGCAGTATTTT.